Sequencing of this TCR beta chain was carried out in a study of T-cell reconstitution after alpha-beta-depleted transplantation in children. Study-wide results and caveats: About two months after transplant, alpha-beta T cells reportedly came from several hundred expanded graft clones. A year post-transplant, T-cell counts and diversity derived mostly from newly produced T cells.

This CDR3 is 15 amino acids long. V was cut by 3 bases and J by 3 bases, with 15 bases left in between. Germline lookup yields CDR1 SGHKS and CDR2 YYEKEE (reference sequence). Comments on this clonotype: The target antigen is unknown.

Library preparation (for TCRbeta) was performed with unique molecular identifiers. TCRdb reprocessed the PCR reads with MiXCR, giving one entry per CDR3 protein. The data hold about a million distinct CDR3 sequences, with about 26% observed a single time. This TCR came from a boy less than two years old who had a stem cell transplant for SCID, so the T cells may come from the graft donor. Sample: PBMCs, mostly from graft donor cells, taken 360 days after TCRalphabeta/CD19-depleted stem cell transplant. The chain joins TRBV5-5 to TRBJ2-5; tentatively, D is TRBD1 (6 bases). CDR3 in amino acids: CASSSLRQVEETQYF. The CDR3 DNA reads as TGTGCCAGCAGCTCCCTTAGACAGGTTGAAGAGACCCAGTACTTC.